This entry describes one T cell receptor (beta chain). Its antigen remains unknown. These data come from a study of T cells in Graves' hyperthyroidism and ophthalmopathy. Study-wide context: Specimen type is peripheral blood, collected at initial diagnosis prior to any treatment. Study observations and caveats: Within blood appeared most thyroid clonotypes that had expanded above 0.001. The authors' 13 V-J model separated ophthalmopathy from stable hyperthyroidism. It was a median roughly six months before onset that the model predicted ophthalmopathy.

V lost 4 bases to trimming and J lost 1 base; unmatched junction nucleotides: 7. The CDR3 is 17 amino acids. CDR1 is SGHAT, CDR2 FQNNGV, per germline. RNA transcripts served as the template for amplifying TCR beta CDR3 regions. HTBI primers were used for first-round RT-PCR of the TCR CDR3. TCRdb re-called the multiplex PCR reads through MiXCR, storing one row per CDR3 protein. The data contain 300,000 to 400,000 distinct CDR3 sequences, about 14% of them singletons. The V and J genes are TRBV11-2 and TRBJ2-7; 13 nucleotides line up with TRBD2. Source material: blood. The TCR sequence derives from a woman aged 25 to 39 with Graves' ophthalmopathy. CDR3 DNA: TGTGCCAGCAGCTGGGGACTAGCGGGGCGCCCGTCCTACGAGCAGTACTTC. The encoded protein is CASSWGLAGRPSYEQYF.